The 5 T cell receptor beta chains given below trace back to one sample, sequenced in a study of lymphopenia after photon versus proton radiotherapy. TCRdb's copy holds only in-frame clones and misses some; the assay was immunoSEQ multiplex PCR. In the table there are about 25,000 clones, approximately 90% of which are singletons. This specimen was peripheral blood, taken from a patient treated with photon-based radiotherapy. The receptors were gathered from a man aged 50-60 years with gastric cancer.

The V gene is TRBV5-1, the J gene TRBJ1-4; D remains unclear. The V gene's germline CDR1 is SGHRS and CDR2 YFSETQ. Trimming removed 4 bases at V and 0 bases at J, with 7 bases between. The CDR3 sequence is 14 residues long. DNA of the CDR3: TGCGCCAGCAGCCCGATCGCAACTAATGAAAAACTGTTTTTT. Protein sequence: CASSPIATNEKLFF.

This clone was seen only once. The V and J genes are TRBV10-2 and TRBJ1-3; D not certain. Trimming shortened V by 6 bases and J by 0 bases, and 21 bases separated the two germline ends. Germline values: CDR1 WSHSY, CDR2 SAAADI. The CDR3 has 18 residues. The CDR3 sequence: CASSTITIPVDSGNTIYF. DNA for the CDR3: TGCGCCAGCAGCACTATTACGATCCCGGTCGACTCTGGAAACACCATATATTTT.

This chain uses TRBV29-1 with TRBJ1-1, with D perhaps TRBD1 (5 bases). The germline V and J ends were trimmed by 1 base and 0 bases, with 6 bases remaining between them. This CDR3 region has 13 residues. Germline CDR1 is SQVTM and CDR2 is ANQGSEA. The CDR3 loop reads CSVEGDLNTEAFF. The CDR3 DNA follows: TGCAGCGTTGAAGGGGACCTGAACACTGAAGCTTTCTTT.

The CDR3 sequence: CAISESSKGAEAFF. The CDR3 DNA reads as TGTGCCATCAGTGAGTCGAGTAAGGGCGCTGAAGCTTTCTTT. The rearrangement links TRBV10-3 to TRBJ1-1; no clear D. V gave up 0 bases and J gave up 6 bases, with 11 bases separating them. The CDR3 consists of 14 residues. Germline V gives CDR1 ENHRY, CDR2 SYGVKD.

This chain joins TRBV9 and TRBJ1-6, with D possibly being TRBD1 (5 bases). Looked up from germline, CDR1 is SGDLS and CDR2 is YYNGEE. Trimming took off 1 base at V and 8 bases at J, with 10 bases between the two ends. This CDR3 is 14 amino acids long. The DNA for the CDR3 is TGTGCCAGCAGCGTAACCGGGACTGATTCACCCCTCCACTTT. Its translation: CASSVTGTDSPLHF. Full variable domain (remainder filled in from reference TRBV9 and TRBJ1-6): DSGVTQTPKHLITATGQRVTLRCSPRSGDLSVYWYQQSLDQGLQFLIQYYNGEERAKGNILERFSAQQFPDLHSELNLSSLELGDSALYFCASSVTGTDSPLHFGNGTRLTVT.